The 7 T cell receptor beta chains below all came from one sample that was sequenced in a study of shared clonotypes between healthy human individuals. The protocol was immunoSEQ multiplex PCR, while the TCRdb copy is restricted to in-frame clones and leaves out a portion. The sample lists 2 million to 2.5 million clones, 90% to 95% occurring once. Specimen: naive CD4+ T cells from PBMCs. Subset specified: CD45RA+ positively selected. Receptor source: a young man in good health. Some clones in this sample may be carry-over from other donors' samples.

This clone has only a few counts. The sample contains more than one DNA sequence encoding this CDR3. The V call is TRBV30, the J call TRBJ1-5; the D gene is possibly TRBD1 (5 bases). Trimming took 1 base from V and 1 from J, leaving 5 bases between them. Germline CDR1 is GTSNPN and CDR2 is SVGIG (reference sequence). This CDR3 has 13 amino acids. As DNA, the CDR3 is TGTGCCTGGAGTGAGGGGAGCAATCAGCCCCAGCATTTT. It translates to CAWSEGSNQPQHF.

V gene TRBV7-8 combines with J gene TRBJ1-6; no definite D call. This CDR3 is built from 14 residues. Germline V gives CDR1 SGHVS, CDR2 FQNEAQ. The ends were cut back, 3 bases at V and 0 bases at J, with 3 bases in the middle. CDR3 in amino acids: CASSFLSYNSPLHF. The CDR3 nucleotides are TGTGCCAGCAGCTTTCTCTCCTATAATTCACCCCTCCACTTT.

V usage is TRBV7-2 and J usage is TRBJ1-4, with D possibly matching TRBD1 (6 bases). This CDR3 spans 15 amino acids. Trimming took off 8 bases at V and 2 bases at J, with 15 bases between the two ends. Germline assignment: CDR1 SGHTA and CDR2 FQGNSA. CDR3 residues: CASGERGTTNEKLFF. In DNA form, the CDR3 reads TGTGCCAGCGGGGAGAGGGGGACGACTAATGAAAAACTGTTTTTT.

As for this clone: The sample holds other DNA sequences that translate to the same CDR3. This rearrangement joins TRBV7-3 to TRBJ2-1; D is possibly TRBD2 (6 bases). Germline V CDR1 and CDR2: SGHTA, FQGTGA. The CDR3 loop spans 15 amino acids. With 2 bases removed from V and 1 base from J, the gap between germline ends came to 9 bases. CDR3: CASSLLGGSYNEQFF. DNA for the CDR3: TGTGCCAGCAGCTTACTGGGGGGTTCCTACAATGAGCAGTTCTTC.

This chain joins TRBV5-1 and TRBJ2-7; TRBD2 is a possible D gene (5 bases). With 4 bases removed from V and 1 base from J, the gap between germline ends came to 18 bases. Germline loops: CDR1 SGHRS, CDR2 YFSETQ. This CDR3 is 16 amino acids long. CDR3 nucleotides: TGCGCCAGCAGCCGGACCGCGGGCGTCCATTCCTACGAGCAGTACTTC. It encodes CASSRTAGVHSYEQYF.

V usage is TRBV9 and J usage is TRBJ2-1; 9 bases agree with TRBD2. V trimming: 0 bases; J trimming: 6 bases; junction bases outside the gene matches: 4. Germline CDR1 and CDR2: SGDLS and YYNGEE. This CDR3 spans 15 amino acids. CDR3 sequence reads: CASSVDSGRSNEQFF. As DNA, the CDR3 is TGTGCCAGCAGCGTAGATAGCGGGAGATCCAATGAGCAGTTCTTC.

Only a few counts were recorded for this clone. The V gene is TRBV30, the J gene TRBJ1-1; D call uncertain. Germline lookup yields CDR1 GTSNPN and CDR2 SVGIG (reference sequence). This CDR3 contains 11 residues. Between the trimmed V and J ends, which lost 5 bases and 4 bases, there was a span of 8 bases. This chain's CDR3 is CAWASVTEAFF. CDR3 nucleotide sequence: TGTGCCTGGGCGAGTGTCACTGAAGCTTTCTTT. The full variable domain, completed using reference TRBV30 and TRBJ1-1, is SQTIHQWPATLVQPVGSPLSLECTVEGTSNPNLYWYRQAAGRGLQLLFYSVGIGQISSEVPQNLSASRPQDRQFILSSKKLLLSDSGFYLCAWASVTEAFFGQGTRLTVV.